This T cell receptor beta chain was profiled in a study of T cells in Graves' hyperthyroidism and ophthalmopathy. Study-level points and caveats: A 13 V-J signature model discriminated ophthalmopathy versus stable hyperthyroidism. Progression to ophthalmopathy was predicted a median of roughly 6.5 months early.

Concerning this clonotype: Its antigen is still unknown.

CDR3 length: 14 residues. The ends lost 7 bases at V and 1 base at J; junction bases unmatched: 7. The V gene's germline CDR1 is LNHDA and CDR2 SQIVND (reference sequence). TCR beta CDR3 regions were amplified from RNA transcripts. When the TCR CDR3 underwent first-round RT-PCR, the HTBI primer set was used. In TCRdb, the multiplex PCR reads were re-called with MiXCR into one record per CDR3 protein. The sample includes 450,000 to 650,000 distinct CDR3 sequences, roughly 18% of them seen just once. Uncontrolled infections, other autoimmune diseases, pregnancy or lactation led to exclusion of patients. Fresh peripheral blood, less than 11 ml of it, supplied the PBMCs.

The sample consisted of blood. The receptor was isolated from a woman under 30 with Graves' ophthalmopathy. V gene TRBV19 combines with J gene TRBJ2-7, with 7 bases that match TRBD1. In DNA, the CDR3 is TGTGCCAGTACAGCTGGGGACAGTTCCTACGAGCAGTACTTC. Translated: CASTAGDSSYEQYF.